This T cell receptor (beta chain) was documented in a study of CD8+ T cells in alopecia areata. Lesional scalp punch biopsies and peripheral blood were collected from alopecia areata patients. Per the germline V gene, CDR1 is SQVTM and CDR2 is ANQGSEA. The CDR3 is made up of 14 amino acids. A few counts support this clone. cDNA reverse transcribed from extracted RNA served as the sequencing template. The protocol was immunoSEQ multiplex PCR, while the TCRdb copy is restricted to in-frame clones and leaves out a portion. The data contain 120,000 or so clones, 47% of them singletons. The origin of this receptor is a human donor with alopecia areata. This chain uses TRBV29-1 with TRBJ1-1; TRBD1 aligns across 11 bases. Sequencing was done on a sample of NKG2D-low CD8+ T cells sorted from blood. The CDR3 is CRAGQGAENTEAFF. The CDR3 DNA follows: TGCAGGGCTGGACAGGGGGCGGAGAACACTGAAGCTTTCTTT.